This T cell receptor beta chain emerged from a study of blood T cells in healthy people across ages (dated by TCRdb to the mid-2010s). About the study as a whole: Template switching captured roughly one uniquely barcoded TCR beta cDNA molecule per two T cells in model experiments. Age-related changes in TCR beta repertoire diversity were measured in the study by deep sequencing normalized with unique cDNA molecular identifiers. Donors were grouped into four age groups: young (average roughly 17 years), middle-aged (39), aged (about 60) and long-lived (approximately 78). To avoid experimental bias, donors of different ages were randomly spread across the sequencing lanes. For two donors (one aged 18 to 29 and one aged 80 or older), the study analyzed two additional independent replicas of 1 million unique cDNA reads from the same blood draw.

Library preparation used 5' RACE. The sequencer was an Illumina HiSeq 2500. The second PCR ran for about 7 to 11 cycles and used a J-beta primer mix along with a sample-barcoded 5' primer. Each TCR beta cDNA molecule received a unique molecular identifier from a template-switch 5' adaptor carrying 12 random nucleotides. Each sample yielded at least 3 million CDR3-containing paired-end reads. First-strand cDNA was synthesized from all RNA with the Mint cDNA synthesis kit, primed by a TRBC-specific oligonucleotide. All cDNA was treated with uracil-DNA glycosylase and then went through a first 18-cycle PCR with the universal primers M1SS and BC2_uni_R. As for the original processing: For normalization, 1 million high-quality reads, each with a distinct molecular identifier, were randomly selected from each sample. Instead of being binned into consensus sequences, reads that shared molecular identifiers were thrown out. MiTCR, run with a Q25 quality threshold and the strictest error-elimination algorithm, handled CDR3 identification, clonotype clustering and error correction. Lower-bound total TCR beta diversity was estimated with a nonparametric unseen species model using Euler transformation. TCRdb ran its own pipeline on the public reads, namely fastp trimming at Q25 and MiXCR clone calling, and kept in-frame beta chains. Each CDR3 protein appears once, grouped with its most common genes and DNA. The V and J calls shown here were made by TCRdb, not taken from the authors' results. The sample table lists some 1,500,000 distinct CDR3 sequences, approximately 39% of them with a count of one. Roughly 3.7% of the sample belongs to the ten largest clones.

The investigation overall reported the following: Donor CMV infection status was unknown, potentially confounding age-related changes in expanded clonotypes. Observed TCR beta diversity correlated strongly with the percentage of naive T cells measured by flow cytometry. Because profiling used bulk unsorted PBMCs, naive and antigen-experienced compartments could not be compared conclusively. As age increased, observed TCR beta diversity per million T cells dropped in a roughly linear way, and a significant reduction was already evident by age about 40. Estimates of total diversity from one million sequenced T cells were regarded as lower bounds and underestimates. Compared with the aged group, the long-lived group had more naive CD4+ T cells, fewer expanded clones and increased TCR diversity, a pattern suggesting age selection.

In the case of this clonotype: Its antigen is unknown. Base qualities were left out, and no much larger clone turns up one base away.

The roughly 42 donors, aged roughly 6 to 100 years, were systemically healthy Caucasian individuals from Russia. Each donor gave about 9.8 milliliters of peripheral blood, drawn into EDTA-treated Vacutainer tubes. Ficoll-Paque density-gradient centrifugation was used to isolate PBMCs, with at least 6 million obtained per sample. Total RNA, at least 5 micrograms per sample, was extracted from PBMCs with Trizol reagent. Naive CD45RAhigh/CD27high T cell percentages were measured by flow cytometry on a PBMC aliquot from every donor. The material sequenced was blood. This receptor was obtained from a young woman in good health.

Here is the DNA: TGCGCCAGCAGCTGGACAGGGATCGGCTCAGATACGCAGTATTTT. Its translation reads: CASSWTGIGSDTQYF. Rearrangement joined TRBV5-1 to TRBJ2-3, with 8 bases in between that match TRBD1. From the cysteine through the phenylalanine, the CDR3 covers 15 amino acids. Here the CDR3 DNA is all that survives: 45 bases in frame from base 1. Via the germline V gene, CDR1 is SGHRS and CDR2 YFSETQ. Compared with germline, V lacks 3 bases and J lacks 4 bases; bases without a gene match: 7.